These 6 T cell receptor beta chains share one sample of origin, sequenced in a study of PD-1 blockade in classical Hodgkin lymphoma. Each patient experienced a relapse that followed autologous stem cell transplantation, and brentuximab vedotin exposure varied. TCRdb keeps only in-frame clones here, not all; method: immunoSEQ multiplex PCR. The sample yields about 97,000 clones, around 80% seen once. The specimen comprised peripheral blood mononuclear cells (PBMCs), sampled at baseline. These receptors were collected from a human donor with classical Hodgkin lymphoma.

The J gene is TRBJ1-2, the V gene TRBV5-1; no firm D call. Per germline, CDR1 SGHRS and CDR2 YFSETQ. Trimming cost V 2 bases and J 2 bases, with 4 bases left between them. This CDR3 comprises 12 residues. The CDR3 region is CASSFENYGYTF. For the CDR3, the DNA is TGCGCCAGCAGCTTTGAGAACTATGGCTACACCTTC.

V and J are TRBV5-1 and TRBJ2-5; D possibly corresponds to TRBD1 (6 bases). The V end was cut by 2 bases, the J end by 4 bases, with 18 bases between. The CDR3 has 16 residues. Germline V gene data show CDR1 as SGHRS and CDR2 as YFSETQ. CDR3 loop: CASSFWTGTMGETQYF. DNA for the CDR3: TGCGCCAGCAGCTTTTGGACCGGGACAATGGGAGAGACCCAGTACTTC.

This clone is a singleton in its sample. The chain links TRBV5-6 to TRBJ2-1, with D uncertain. The V end lost 0 bases, the J end lost 2 bases, and 6 bases lay between the germline ends. The germline V gene encodes CDR1 SGHDT and CDR2 YYEEEE. This CDR3 region has 14 residues. In nucleotides, the CDR3 is TGTGCCAGCAGCTTGGGGTACGCCTACAATGAGCAGTTCTTC. This encodes CASSLGYAYNEQFF.

The rearrangement uses TRBV10-3 and TRBJ1-4, with TRBD1 as a possible D gene (5 bases). CDR1 is ENHRY and CDR2 is SYGVKD in the germline V gene. The CDR3 is made up of 14 amino acids. V dropped 2 bases and J dropped 4 bases, with 8 bases sitting between them. The CDR3 region is CAISEGQDNEKLFF. CDR3 in DNA: TGTGCCATCAGTGAGGGACAAGATAATGAAAAACTGTTTTTT.

This rearrangement joins TRBV13 to TRBJ2-5; D may correspond to TRBD1 or TRBD2 (7 bases each). From germline, CDR1 is PRHDT and CDR2 FYEKMQ (reference sequence). Deletions cut 2 bases from V and 5 bases from J, with 12 bases between. The CDR3 has 14 residues. The DNA of the CDR3 is TGTGCCAGCAGCTTAAGGCAGGGGGGGGAGACCCAGTACTTC. It codes for CASSLRQGGETQYF.

This sequence joins TRBV15 and TRBJ2-7, with a weak D call TRBD1 (6 bases). Germline V lookup: CDR1 LNHNV, CDR2 YYDKDF (reference sequence). There are 14 residues in the CDR3. The V and J ends lost 0 bases and 4 bases respectively, with 10 bases between them. The CDR3 bases are TGTGCCACCAGCAGAGATTTAGGACAGTACGAGCAGTACTTC. Residues: CATSRDLGQYEQYF.